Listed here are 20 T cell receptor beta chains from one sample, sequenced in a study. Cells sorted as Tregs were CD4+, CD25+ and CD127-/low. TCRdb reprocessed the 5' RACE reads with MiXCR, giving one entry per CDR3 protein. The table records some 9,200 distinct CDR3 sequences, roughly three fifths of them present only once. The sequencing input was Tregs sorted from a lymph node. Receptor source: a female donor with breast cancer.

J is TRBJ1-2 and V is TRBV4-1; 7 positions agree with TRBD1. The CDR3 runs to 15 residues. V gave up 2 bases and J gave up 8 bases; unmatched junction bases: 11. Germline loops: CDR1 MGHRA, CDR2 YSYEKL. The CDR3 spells CASSQLHRGRRGYTF. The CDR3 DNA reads TGCGCCAGCAGCCAATTGCACAGGGGTAGAAGAGGCTACACCTTC.

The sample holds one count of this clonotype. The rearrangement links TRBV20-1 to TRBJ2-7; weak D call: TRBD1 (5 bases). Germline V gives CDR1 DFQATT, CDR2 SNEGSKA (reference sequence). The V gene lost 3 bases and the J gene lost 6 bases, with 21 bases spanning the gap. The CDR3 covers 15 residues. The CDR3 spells CSARGRGRDRIEQYF. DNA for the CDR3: TGCAGTGCTAGGGGGCGCGGCAGGGATCGAATCGAGCAGTACTTC.

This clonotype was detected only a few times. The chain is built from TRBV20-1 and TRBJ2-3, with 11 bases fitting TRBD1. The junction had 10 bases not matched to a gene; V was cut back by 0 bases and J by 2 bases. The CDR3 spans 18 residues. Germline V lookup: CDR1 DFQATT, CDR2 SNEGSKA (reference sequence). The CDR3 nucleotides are TGCAGTGCTAGAGACCCCCGCGGACAGGGGGCCAACACAGATACGCAGTATTTT. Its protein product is CSARDPRGQGANTDTQYF.

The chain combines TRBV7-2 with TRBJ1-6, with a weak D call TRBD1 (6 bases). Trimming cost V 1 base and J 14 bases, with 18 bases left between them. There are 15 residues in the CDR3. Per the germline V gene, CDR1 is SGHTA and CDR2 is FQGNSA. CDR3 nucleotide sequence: TGTGCCAGCAGCTTAGAGGGGGTACAAGGTTTTTCCCTCCACTTT. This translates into CASSLEGVQGFSLHF.

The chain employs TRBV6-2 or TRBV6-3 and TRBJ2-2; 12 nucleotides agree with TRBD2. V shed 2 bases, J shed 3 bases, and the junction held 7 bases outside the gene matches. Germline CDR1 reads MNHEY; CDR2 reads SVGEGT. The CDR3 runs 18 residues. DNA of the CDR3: TGTGCCAGCAGTTACCCCGCCCGACTAGCGGGAGACACCGGGGAGCTGTTTTTT. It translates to CASSYPARLAGDTGELFF.

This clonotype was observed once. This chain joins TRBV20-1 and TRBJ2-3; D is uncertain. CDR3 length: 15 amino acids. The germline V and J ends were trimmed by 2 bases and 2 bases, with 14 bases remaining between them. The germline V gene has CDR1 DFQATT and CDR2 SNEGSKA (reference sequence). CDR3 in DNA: TGCAGTGCTAGATTTCCCCCCTTACTCACAGATACGCAGTATTTT. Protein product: CSARFPPLLTDTQYF.

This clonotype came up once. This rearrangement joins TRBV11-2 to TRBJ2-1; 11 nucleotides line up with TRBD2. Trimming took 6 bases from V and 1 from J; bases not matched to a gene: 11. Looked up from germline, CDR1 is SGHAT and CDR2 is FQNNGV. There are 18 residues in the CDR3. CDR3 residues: CASRPNTPSGRSYNEQFF. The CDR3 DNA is TGTGCCAGCAGACCAAACACCCCTAGCGGGAGGTCCTACAATGAGCAGTTCTTC.

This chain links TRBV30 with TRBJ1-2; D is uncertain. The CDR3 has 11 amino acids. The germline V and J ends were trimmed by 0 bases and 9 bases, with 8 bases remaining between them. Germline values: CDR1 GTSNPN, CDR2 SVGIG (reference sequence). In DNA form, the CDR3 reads TGTGCCTGGAGTGTACTACCCCGCTACACCTTC. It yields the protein CAWSVLPRYTF.

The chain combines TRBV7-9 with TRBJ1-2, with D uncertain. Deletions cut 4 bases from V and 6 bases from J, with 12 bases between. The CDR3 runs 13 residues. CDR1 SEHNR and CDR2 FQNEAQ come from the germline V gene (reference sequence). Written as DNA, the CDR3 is TGTGCCAGCAGCTCGGACGGCGGGGATGGCTACACCTTC. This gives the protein CASSSDGGDGYTF.

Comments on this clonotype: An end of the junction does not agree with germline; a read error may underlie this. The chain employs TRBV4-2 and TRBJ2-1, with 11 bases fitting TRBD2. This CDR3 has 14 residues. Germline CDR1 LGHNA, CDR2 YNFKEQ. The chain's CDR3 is CASSHTGTSGEQFF. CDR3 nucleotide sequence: TGCGCCAGCAGCCATACAGGGACTAGCGGAGAGCAGTTCTTC.

CDR3 in amino acids: CASSDPHRGITDTQYF. In DNA, the CDR3 is TGTGCCAGCAGTGACCCACACAGGGGGATCACAGATACGCAGTATTTT. The chain is built from TRBV25-1 and TRBJ2-3, with 8 bases identical to TRBD1. The germline V gene has CDR1 MGHDK and CDR2 SYGVNS. The ends lost 3 bases at V and 2 bases at J; junction bases unmatched: 7. The CDR3 is 16 amino acids.

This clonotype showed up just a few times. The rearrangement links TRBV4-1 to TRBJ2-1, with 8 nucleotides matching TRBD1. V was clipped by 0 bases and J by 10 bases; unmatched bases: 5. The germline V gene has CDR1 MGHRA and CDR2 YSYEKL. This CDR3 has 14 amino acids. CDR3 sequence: CASSQDLRDREQFF. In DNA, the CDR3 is TGCGCCAGCAGCCAAGATCTTCGGGACAGGGAGCAGTTCTTC.

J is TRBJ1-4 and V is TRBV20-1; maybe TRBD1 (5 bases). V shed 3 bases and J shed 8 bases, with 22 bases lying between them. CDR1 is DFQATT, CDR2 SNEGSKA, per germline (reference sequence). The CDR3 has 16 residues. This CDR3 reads CSAREWGRVGDEKLFF. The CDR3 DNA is TGCAGTGCTAGGGAATGGGGCAGGGTCGGTGACGAAAAACTGTTTTTT.

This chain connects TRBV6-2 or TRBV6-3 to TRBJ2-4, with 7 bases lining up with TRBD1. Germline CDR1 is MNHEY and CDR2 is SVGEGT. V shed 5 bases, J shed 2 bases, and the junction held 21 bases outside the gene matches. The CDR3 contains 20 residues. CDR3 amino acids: CASSGIRDRNLLGTKNIQYF. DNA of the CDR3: TGTGCCAGCAGTGGGATTCGGGACAGAAATCTCTTGGGGACCAAAAACATTCAGTACTTC.

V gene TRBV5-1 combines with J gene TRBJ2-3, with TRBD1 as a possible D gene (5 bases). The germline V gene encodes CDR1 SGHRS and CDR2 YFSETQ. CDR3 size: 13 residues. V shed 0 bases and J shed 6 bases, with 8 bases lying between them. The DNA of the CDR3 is TGCGCCAGCAGCTTGGGACAGTGGGATACGCAGTATTTT. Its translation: CASSLGQWDTQYF. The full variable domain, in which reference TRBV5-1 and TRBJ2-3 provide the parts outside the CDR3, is KAGVTQTPRYLIKTRGQQVTLSCSPISGHRSVSWYQQTPGQGLQFLFEYFSETQRNKGNFPGRFSGRQFSNSRSEMNVSTLELGDSALYLCASSLGQWDTQYFGPGTRLTVL.

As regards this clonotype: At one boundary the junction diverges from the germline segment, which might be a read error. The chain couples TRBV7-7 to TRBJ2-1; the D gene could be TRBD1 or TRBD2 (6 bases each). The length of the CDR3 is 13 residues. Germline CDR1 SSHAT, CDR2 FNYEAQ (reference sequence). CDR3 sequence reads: CASSSGAHNEQFF. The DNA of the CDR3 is TGTGCTAGCAGCTCGGGGGCTCACAATGAGCAGTTCTTC. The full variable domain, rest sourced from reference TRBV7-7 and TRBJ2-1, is GAGVSQSPRYKVTKRGQDVTLRCDPISSHATLYWYQQALGQGPEFLTYFNYEAQPDKSGLPSDRFSAERPEGSISTLTIQRTEQRDSAMYRCASSSGAHNEQFFGPGTRLTVL.

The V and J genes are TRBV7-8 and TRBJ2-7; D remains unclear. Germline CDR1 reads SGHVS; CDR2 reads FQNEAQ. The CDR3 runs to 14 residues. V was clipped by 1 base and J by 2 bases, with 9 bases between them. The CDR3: CASSLGSNTYEQYV. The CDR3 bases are TGTGCCAGCAGCTTAGGATCAAATACCTACGAGCAGTACGTC.

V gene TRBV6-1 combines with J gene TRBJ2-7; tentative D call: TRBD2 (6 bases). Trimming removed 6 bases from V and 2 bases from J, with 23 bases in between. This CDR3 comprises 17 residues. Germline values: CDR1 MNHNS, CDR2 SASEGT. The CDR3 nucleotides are TGTGCCAGCAGCCGAGGGAACCTCGAGGAGGGGACCTACGAGCAGTACGTC. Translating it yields CASSRGNLEEGTYEQYV.

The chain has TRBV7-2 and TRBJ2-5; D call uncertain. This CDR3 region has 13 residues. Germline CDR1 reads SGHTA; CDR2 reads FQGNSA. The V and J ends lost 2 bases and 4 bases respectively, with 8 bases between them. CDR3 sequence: CASSLSSRETQYF. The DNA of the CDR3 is TGTGCCAGCAGCTTAAGCTCGCGAGAGACCCAGTACTTC.

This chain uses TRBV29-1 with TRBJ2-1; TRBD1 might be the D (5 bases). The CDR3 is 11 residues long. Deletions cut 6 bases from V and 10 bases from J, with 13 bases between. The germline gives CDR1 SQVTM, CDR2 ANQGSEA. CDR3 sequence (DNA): TGCAGCGTAGGTGGGGCGCGGGAGCAGTTCTTC. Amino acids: CSVGGAREQFF.